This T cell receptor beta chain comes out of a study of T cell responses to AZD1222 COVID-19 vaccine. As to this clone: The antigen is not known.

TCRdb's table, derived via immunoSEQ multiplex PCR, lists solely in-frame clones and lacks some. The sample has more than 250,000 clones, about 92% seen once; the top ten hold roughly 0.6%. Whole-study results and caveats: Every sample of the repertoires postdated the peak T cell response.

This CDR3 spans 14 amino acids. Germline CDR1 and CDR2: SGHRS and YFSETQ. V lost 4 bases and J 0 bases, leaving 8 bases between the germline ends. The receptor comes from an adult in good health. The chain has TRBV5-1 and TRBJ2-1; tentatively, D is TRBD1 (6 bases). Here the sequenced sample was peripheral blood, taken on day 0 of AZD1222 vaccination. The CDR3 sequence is CASSPQGSYNEQFF. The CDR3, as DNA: TGCGCCAGCAGCCCACAGGGCTCCTACAATGAGCAGTTCTTC.